These 30 T cell receptor delta chains share one sample of origin, sequenced in a study of human gamma delta and Vdelta1 T cells. TCRdb re-called the PCR reads with CATT. The data hold 700 to 750 delta-chain clones, with just under 8.5% observed a single time. The source material was differentiated CD27- Vdelta1 gamma-delta T cells from blood. The origin of the receptors is a human donor in good health.

By frequency in the sample, this clone is medium-sized. This likely stems from a read error, as it lies one base from a far larger clone. Other DNA sequences in this sample translate to the same CDR3. The chain recombines TRDV1 with TRDJ1; 9 bases agree with TRDD3. This CDR3 has 24 residues. Looked up from germline, CDR1 is TSWWSYY and CDR2 is QGS. CDR3 DNA sequence: TGTGCCCTTGGGGAGTCCCTCCCTCTTCCGGGCTACTGGGGGACTTACTCTTACACCGATAAACTCATCTTT. Translating it yields CALGESLPLPGYWGTYSYTDKLIF.

This chain uses TRDV1 with TRDJ1; 9 bases are a match to TRDD3. CDR3 length equals 18 residues. Unmatched junction bases numbered 16, after V lost 4 bases and J lost 4 bases. CDR1 is TSWWSYY, CDR2 QGS, per germline. The CDR3 bases are TGTGCTCTTGGGGTGGACGTTCCTTACTACTGGGGGAGCGATAAACTCATCTTT. The encoded protein is CALGVDVPYYWGSDKLIF.

With regard to this clone: This likely traces to a read error, being one base from a far larger clone. Additional DNA sequences in this sample encode the identical CDR3. The gene calls are TRDV1 and TRDJ1; 7 nucleotides agree with TRDD3. CDR1 TSWWSYY and CDR2 QGS come from the germline V gene. V lost 4 bases and J lost 0; bases outside the gene matches: 38. This CDR3 spans 26 amino acids. For the CDR3, the DNA is TGTGCTCTTGGGGTCTTAAGCCTGCCGTGGGGGGATGACTGGTGGATACGGGGTTGGGACACCGATAAACTCATCTTT. Translated, it gives CALGVLSLPWGDDWWIRGWDTDKLIF.

This clone has just a few counts. V usage is TRDV1 and J usage is TRDJ1; 7 bases fit TRDD3. Trimming removed 0 bases from V and 0 bases from J; junction bases left unmatched: 25. CDR3 length: 23 residues. Germline assignment: CDR1 TSWWSYY and CDR2 QGS. The CDR3 spells CALGELTTPYWWIRGWDTDKLIF. The CDR3, as DNA: TGTGCTCTTGGGGAACTAACGACTCCGTACTGGTGGATACGGGGTTGGGACACCGATAAACTCATCTTT.

This clone qualifies as medium-sized. A far more abundant clone sits one base away, making this likely a read error. The chain couples TRDV1 to TRDJ1; 9 nucleotides align to TRDD3. This CDR3 spans 21 amino acids. V lost 2 bases to trimming and J lost 0 bases; unmatched junction nucleotides: 19. CDR1 and CDR2 (germline): TSWWSYY, QGS. This CDR3 reads CALGESPLRTWGIWDTDKLIF. The CDR3 nucleotides read TGTGCTCTTGGGGAATCCCCCCTCCGGACGTGGGGGATATGGGACACCGATAAACTCATCTTT.

This clone counts as medium-sized. The likely explanation is a read error, given a far larger clone one base away. This sample includes further DNA sequences coding for the same CDR3. The chain links TRDV1 to TRDJ1; 9 positions match TRDD3. Germline trimming cut 3 bases from V and 0 bases from J; bases unmatched to any gene: 29. The CDR3 contains 24 residues. Germline V lookup: CDR1 TSWWSYY, CDR2 QGS. The CDR3 bases are TGTGCTCTTGGGGAGTCCCTCCCTCTTCCGGGCTACTGGGGGACTTACTCCTACACCGATAAACTCATCTTT. Residues: CALGESLPLPGYWGTYSYTDKLIF.

In the case of this clone: It is likely a read error: a sequence one base away is far more abundant. This sequence joins TRDV1 and TRDJ1; 9 nucleotides match TRDD3. The CDR3 is 16 amino acids. Germline V gene lookup returns CDR1 TSWWSYY and CDR2 QGS. J was trimmed by 3 bases and V by 7 bases; bases with no gene match: 12. The CDR3 spells CALVSTGGHYPDKLIF. As DNA, the CDR3 is TGTGCTCTTGTTAGTACTGGGGGACACTACCCCGATAAACTCATCTTT.

This clone is medium-sized by share. Since a far larger clone is one base different, this is likely a read error. The chain has TRDV1 and TRDJ1, with D possibly TRDD2 on 7 matching bases. Trimming left V 4 bases short and J 1 base short, with 37 bases between. Germline V gives CDR1 TSWWSYY, CDR2 QGS. The CDR3 runs 23 residues. In DNA form, the CDR3 reads TGTGCTCTTGGGGTCTTTACCTTCCTTCCGACATCTGTTTACTTGGGGGTCACCGATAAACTCATCTTT. Amino acids: CALGVFTFLPTSVYLGVTDKLIF.

This clone is deemed medium-sized. This is likely an artifact of a read error, given a far larger clone one base away. Other DNA sequences in the same sample also yield this CDR3. The gene calls are TRDV1 and TRDJ1, with D perhaps TRDD3 (5 bases). The length of the CDR3 is 14 residues. CDR1 is TSWWSYY, CDR2 QGS, per germline. CDR3 region: CALGELLVPLKLIF. CDR3 DNA sequence: TGCGCTCTTGGGGAACTTCTCGTCCCCTTAAAACTCATCTTT.

As regards this clone: This sequence is one base from a far larger clone and is likely a read error. Other DNA sequences in the sample encode the same CDR3. The V call is TRDV1, the J call TRDJ1, with TRDD3 matching over 11 bases. Germline loops: CDR1 TSWWSYY, CDR2 QGS. Germline trimming cut 3 bases from V and 2 bases from J; bases unmatched to any gene: 26. The CDR3 runs to 23 residues. CDR3 sequence reads: CALGDAGHPTVGGYAVVTDKLIF. As DNA, the CDR3 is TGTGCTCTTGGGGACGCAGGTCATCCTACCGTTGGGGGATACGCCGTTGTGACCGATAAACTCATCTTT.

Remarks on this clone: A far larger clone is off by one base, so a read error is likely. The same CDR3 is also encoded by other DNA sequences in this sample. The V gene is TRDV1, the J gene TRDJ1, with D possibly being TRDD2 or TRDD3 (8 bases each). This CDR3 comprises 18 residues. Germline V gives CDR1 TSWWSYY, CDR2 QGS. CDR3 protein: CALGELTSYAWGTYKLIF. The CDR3 nucleotides read TGTGCTCTTGGGGAGCTAACTTCCTACGCCTGGGGGACTTATAAACTCATCTTC.

This clone was detected ten times or more. This probably arose from a read error, given a far larger clone one base away. This chain uses TRDV1 with TRDJ1, with D tentatively TRDD2 (9 bases). The CDR3 is made up of 21 amino acids. Trimming stripped 1 base from V and 1 base from J, with 28 bases between. Germline loops: CDR1 TSWWSYY, CDR2 QGS. The CDR3 DNA sequence: TGTGCTCTTGGGGAACCTGCCTTCCTACGGGGATACTCCTGGCTCACCGATAAACTCATCTTT. This encodes CALGEPAFLRGYSWLTDKLIF.

The rearrangement joins TRDV1 to TRDJ1; D may be TRDD2 (7 bases). V shed 0 bases and J shed 1 base, with 33 bases lying between them. Germline V gives CDR1 TSWWSYY, CDR2 QGS. This CDR3 has 23 residues. CDR3 region: CALGELAFLPTSIYLGVTDKLIF. The CDR3 DNA sequence: TGTGCTCTTGGGGAACTTGCCTTCCTTCCGACATCTATTTACTTGGGGGTCACCGATAAACTCATCTTT.

The chain carries TRDV1 and TRDJ1, with D uncertain. The ends were cut back, 4 bases at V and 0 bases at J, with 12 bases in the middle. Germline V gene lookup returns CDR1 TSWWSYY and CDR2 QGS. The CDR3 is 15 residues long. CDR3 DNA: TGTGCTCTTGGGGGGCTCACAGGGTACACCGATAAACTCATCTTT. This codes for CALGGLTGYTDKLIF.

This clone occurred a few times. TCRdb shows a much larger clone's protein in place of this DNA's translation, and the two differ at residue 5, likely through a read error; the protein shown is translated from the DNA. V usage is TRDV1 and J usage is TRDJ1; 8 positions agree with TRDD3. This CDR3 contains 23 residues. With 4 bases clipped from V and 0 bases from J, the junction kept 28 bases outside the gene matches. CDR1 is TSWWSYY, CDR2 QGS, per germline. CDR3 in DNA: TGTGCTCTTGGGGGCCCTCGGCAGCACAAGAAGCGACTGGGGGGTCAGTACACCGATAAACTCATCTTT. Translating gives CALGGPRQHKKRLGGQYTDKLIF.

The chain carries TRDV1 and TRDJ1; 10 bases fit TRDD3. Germline V gene sequence: CDR1 TSWWSYY, CDR2 QGS. J lost 0 bases, V lost 1 base, and 26 bases had no gene match. The CDR3 loop spans 24 amino acids. CDR3: CALGEPHRLPALGDASWYTDKLIF. In nucleotides, the CDR3 is TGTGCTCTTGGGGAACCCCATCGACTACCCGCACTGGGGGATGCTTCATGGTACACCGATAAACTCATCTTT.

To note about this clone: TCRdb lists the protein of a much larger clone for this DNA, which differs at residue 13, so this is likely a read error; the protein given here is translated from the DNA itself. The chain combines TRDV1 with TRDJ1; 7 nucleotides line up with TRDD3. Per germline, CDR1 TSWWSYY and CDR2 QGS. V was clipped by 0 bases and J by 0 bases; unmatched bases: 31. The CDR3 spans 25 residues. Here the CDR3 DNA reads TGTGCTCTTGGGGAACTCGTCTTCGTCGGAGCGGCCCATACTGGGGTATTGTACTACACCGATAAACTCATCTTT. Translating gives CALGELVFVGAAHTGVLYYTDKLIF.

This clone has a handful of counts. TCRdb attributes to this sequence the protein of a much larger clone, which differs from the DNA translation at residue 23; a read error is likely, and the protein displayed is translated from the DNA. The chain links TRDV1 to TRDJ1, with 7 positions matching TRDD3. This CDR3 has 25 residues. Per the germline V gene, CDR1 is TSWWSYY and CDR2 is QGS. The DNA of the CDR3 is TGTGCTCTTGGGGAACTCGTCTTCGTCGGAGCGGCCCGTACTGGGGTATTGTACTACACCGATAAATTCATCTTT. Its translation is CALGELVFVGAARTGVLYYTDKFIF.

This clone was counted only a few times. This sequence joins TRDV1 and TRDJ1; 9 bases agree with TRDD3. Losses at the gene ends were 2 bases for V and 3 bases for J; bases not matched to a gene: 16. The length of the CDR3 is 19 residues. The germline V gene has CDR1 TSWWSYY and CDR2 QGS. CDR3 loop: CALGERNLPRTGGPDKLIF. In nucleotides, the CDR3 is TGTGCTCTTGGGGAAAGGAACCTACCTCGTACTGGGGGACCCGATAAACTCATCTTT.

This clone has just a few counts. J is TRDJ1 and V is TRDV1, with 11 bases fitting TRDD3. From germline, CDR1 is TSWWSYY and CDR2 QGS. The CDR3 length is 23 residues. The J segment lost 0 bases and the V segment lost 3 bases, leaving 24 bases of the junction unmatched. The CDR3 bases are TGTGCTCTTGGGGAGTCCCTCCCTCTTCCGGGCTACTGGGGGATATGGGACACCGATAAACTCATCTTT. As protein: CALGESLPLPGYWGIWDTDKLIF.

In regard to this clone: A far larger clone is just one base off, so this is likely a read error. The V call is TRDV1, the J call TRDJ1; 9 bases align to TRDD3. Germline assignment: CDR1 TSWWSYY and CDR2 QGS. This CDR3 has 16 residues. The CDR3 protein is CALVSTGGHYTDKFIF. The CDR3 DNA is TGTGCTCTTGTTAGTACTGGGGGACACTACACCGATAAATTCATCTTT.

This clone is medium-sized within its sample. This probably arose from a read error, given a far larger clone one base away. The sample holds other DNA sequences that translate to the same CDR3. The J gene is TRDJ1, the V gene TRDV1; 9 bases align to TRDD3. Per germline, CDR1 TSWWSYY and CDR2 QGS. This CDR3 is built from 24 residues. CDR3 in amino acids: CALGESLPLPGYWGTYSYTDKLIF. CDR3 coding DNA: TGCGCTCTTGGGGAGTCCCTCCCTCTTCCGGGCTACTGGGGGACTTACTCTTACACCGATAAACTCATCTTT.

This clone was seen a few times. A far larger clone is one nucleotide away, so this likely arose from a read error. Other DNA sequences in this sample translate to the same CDR3. The V call is TRDV1, the J call TRDJ1, with 8 bases matching TRDD3. J lost 0 bases, V lost 4 bases, and 16 bases had no gene match. CDR1 and CDR2 from the germline V gene are TSWWSYY and QGS. The CDR3 runs 19 residues. As DNA, the CDR3 is TGTGCTCTTGGGGGTTCTATTCCATACTGGGGGGTATACACCGATAAACTCATCTTT. It yields the protein CALGGSIPYWGVYTDKLIF.

This clone ranks as medium-sized. Only one base separates this from a far larger clonotype, so it likely reflects a read error. This chain links TRDV1 with TRDJ1, with 9 bases that match TRDD3. The CDR3 runs 21 residues. The V gene's germline CDR1 is TSWWSYY and CDR2 QGS. The V segment lost 4 bases and the J segment 0 bases; nucleotides outside the gene matches: 21. CDR3 region: CALGGSSLRTWGIWDTDKLIF. Written as DNA, the CDR3 is TGTGCTCTTGGGGGATCCTCCCTCCGGACGTGGGGGATATGGGACACCGATAAACTCATCTTT.

By share of the sample, this clone is medium-sized. A far larger clone is one base from this, pointing to a likely read error. Other DNA sequences in the same sample also yield this CDR3. This chain connects TRDV1 to TRDJ1; 9 bases agree with TRDD3. The CDR3 totals 21 residues. Germline values: CDR1 TSWWSYY, CDR2 QGS. The chain's CDR3 is CALGESSLRTWGIWDTDKLIF. In DNA, the CDR3 is TGTGCTCTTGGGGAATCCTCCCTCCGGACGTGGGGGATATGGGACACCGATAAGCTCATCTTT.

By frequency in the sample, this clone is medium-sized. This likely came from a read error, as a far larger clone is one base away. The sample holds other DNA sequences that translate to the same CDR3. This chain links TRDV1 with TRDJ1; 9 positions match TRDD3. The CDR3 consists of 24 residues. CDR1 and CDR2 from the germline V gene are TSWWSYY and QGS. Here the CDR3 reads CALGESLPLPGYWGTYSYTDKLIF. The DNA for the CDR3 is TGTGCTCTTGGGGAGTCCCTCCCTCTTCCGGGCTACTGGGGGACTTACTCTTACACCGATAAACTCATCTTC.

By its share, this clone is medium-sized. A far bigger clonotype differs at one base, so this is likely a read error. The chain uses TRDV1 and TRDJ1; TRDD3 aligns across 9 bases. From germline, CDR1 is TSWWSYY and CDR2 QGS. This CDR3 has 21 residues. Trimming removed 2 bases from V and 0 bases from J; junction bases left unmatched: 19. The CDR3 DNA reads TGTGCTCTTGGGGAATCCTCCCTCCGGATGTGGGGGATATGGGACACCGATAAACTCATCTTT. This sequence encodes CALGESSLRMWGIWDTDKLIF.

With respect to this clone: The mismatch at residue 8 between this DNA's translation and the TCRdb protein of a much larger clone likely reflects a read error; the protein shown is translated from the DNA. Other DNA variants within this sample encode the same CDR3. The chain couples TRDV1 to TRDJ1, with TRDD3 matching over 11 bases. Trimming cost V 3 bases and J 2 bases; bases outside gene matches: 26. Germline assignment: CDR1 TSWWSYY and CDR2 QGS. The CDR3 runs to 23 residues. For the CDR3, the DNA is TGTGCTCTTGGGGACGCGGGTCAACCTACCGTTGGGGGATACGCCGTTGTGACCGATAAACTCATCTTT. Amino acid sequence: CALGDAGQPTVGGYAVVTDKLIF.

This clone ranks as medium-sized (0.01 to 0.1%). A far larger clone is just one base off, so this is likely a read error. This chain uses TRDV1 with TRDJ1, with 9 bases matching TRDD3. With V trimmed by 4 bases and J by 0 bases, 30 bases remained unmatched. Germline V lookup: CDR1 TSWWSYY, CDR2 QGS. CDR3 length: 24 residues. CDR3 DNA: TGTGCTCTTGGGGGGTCCCTCCCTCTTCCGGGCTACTGGGGGACTTACTCTTACACCGATAAACTCATCTTT. This sequence encodes CALGGSLPLPGYWGTYSYTDKLIF.

In regard to this clone: A read error may account for a junction end that differs from germline. The genes are TRDV1 and TRDJ1, with 7 bases that match TRDD2. CDR3 length: 15 residues. Germline V CDR1 and CDR2: TSWWSYY, QGS. In DNA form, the CDR3 reads TGTGCTCTTGGGGTCTTTACCTTCCTTCCGACATCTATTTACTTT. Protein sequence: CALGVFTFLPTSIYF.